Below are 10 T cell receptor beta chains sequenced from a single sample in a study of blood T cells in healthy people across ages. The authors ran a second PCR of 7 to 11 cycles using a sample-barcoded 5' primer and a J-beta primer mix. TCRdb reanalysed the 5' RACE reads using MiXCR and keeps one entry per CDR3 protein. The data show approximately 800,000 distinct CDR3 sequences, with approximately 53% seen just once and about 42% held by the top ten. The sequenced material came from blood. The source is a man of 80 years or more in good health.

This clonotype was counted only a few times. The chain has TRBV28 and TRBJ2-1, with no clear D. Germline V gives CDR1 MDHEN, CDR2 SYDVKM. This CDR3 comprises 14 residues. Trimming stripped 2 bases from V and 9 bases from J, with 14 bases between. The CDR3, as DNA: TGTGCCAGCAGTTTACTGGCTGAGCTTGGTGAGCAGTTCTTC. Residues: CASSLLAELGEQFF.

This clonotype was seen more than once but under ten times. This chain links TRBV29-1 with TRBJ2-3; 7 bases agree with TRBD2. This CDR3 is 12 amino acids long. Germline lookup yields CDR1 SQVTM and CDR2 ANQGSEA. The CDR3 is CSQAGNSDTQYF. As DNA, the CDR3 is TGCAGTCAAGCGGGGAACTCAGATACGCAGTATTTT.

There are a few counts of this clonotype. This chain joins TRBV9 and TRBJ2-7; a possible D gene is TRBD1 (7 bases). The V gene lost 5 bases and the J gene lost 3 bases, with 18 bases spanning the gap. Germline loops: CDR1 SGDLS, CDR2 YYNGEE. This CDR3 is 15 amino acids long. CDR3 amino acids: CASRAAGQPIYEQYF. Written as DNA, the CDR3 is TGTGCCAGCAGGGCCGCGGGACAGCCTATCTACGAGCAGTACTTC.

This rearrangement joins TRBV10-3 to TRBJ1-5, with unresolved D. Germline assignment: CDR1 ENHRY and CDR2 SYGVKD. The CDR3 extends over 15 amino acids. V was trimmed by 3 bases and J by 0 bases, leaving 9 bases between them. In DNA form, the CDR3 reads TGTGCCATCAGTGACAGTACCTATAGCAATCAGCCCCAGCATTTT. Amino acids: CAISDSTYSNQPQHF.

Worth noting for this clonotype: A much larger clone lies one base from this, so it may be a read error. CDR3 nucleotide sequence: TGTGCCAACAGTGTGGCTAGCGGACACAATGAGCAGTTCTTC. It encodes CANSVASGHNEQFF. The genes are TRBV25-1 and TRBJ2-1; TRBD2 matches at 7 bases. Germline V gene sequence: CDR1 MGHDK, CDR2 SYGVNS. This CDR3 spans 14 amino acids.

The J gene is TRBJ2-7, the V gene TRBV7-9, with D possibly matching TRBD1 (5 bases). Trimming took 5 bases from V and 4 from J, leaving 18 bases between them. CDR3 size: 15 residues. Germline CDR1 is SEHNR and CDR2 is FQNEAQ (reference sequence). The CDR3 is CASSRRVTTGYEQYF. CDR3 bases: TGTGCCAGCAGCCGCAGGGTTACCACGGGTTACGAGCAGTACTTC. Combining the CDR3 with reference TRBV7-9 and TRBJ2-7 gives the whole variable domain DTGVSQNPRHKITKRGQNVTFRCDPISEHNRLYWYRQTLGQGPEFLTYFQNEAQLEKSRLLSDRFSAERPKGSFSTLEIQRTEQGDSAMYLCASSRRVTTGYEQYFGPGTRLTVT.

The chain uses TRBV4-1 and TRBJ2-1; D tentatively reads TRBD1 or TRBD2 (5 bases each). Trimming left V 3 bases short and J 6 bases short, with 18 bases between. Germline CDR1 MGHRA, CDR2 YSYEKL. The CDR3 spans 16 residues. DNA of the CDR3: TGCGCCAGCAGCCATTTGGGGGACGCTAGAACCAATGAGCAGTTCTTC. This codes for CASSHLGDARTNEQFF.

The V and J genes are TRBV28 and TRBJ1-6; D might be TRBD1 (6 bases). The CDR3 covers 15 residues. Trimming stripped 4 bases from V and 7 bases from J, with 14 bases between. Germline CDR1 is MDHEN and CDR2 is SYDVKM. CDR3 bases: TGTGCCAGCAGTTCTGCAGGGGTACGGAATTCACCCCTCCACTTT. Translated, it gives CASSSAGVRNSPLHF.

The gene calls are TRBV20-1 and TRBJ2-1, with TRBD1 identical over 7 bases. The CDR3 is 13 amino acids. The ends lost 0 bases at V and 11 bases at J; junction bases unmatched: 7. CDR1 DFQATT and CDR2 SNEGSKA come from the germline V gene (reference sequence). DNA for the CDR3: TGCAGTGCTAGAGATGGGACAGTTTTTCAGCAGTTCTTC. It is translated as CSARDGTVFQQFF.

The V and J genes are TRBV7-2 and TRBJ2-5; D might be TRBD2 (6 bases). The J call is doubtful: the DNA matches TRBJ2-1 better. The CDR3 runs to 15 residues. The V gene's germline CDR1 is SGHTA and CDR2 FQGNSA. This CDR3 is CASSPSAGYQETQFF. In DNA, the CDR3 is TGTGCCAGCAGCCCCTCAGCGGGCTACCAAGAGACCCAGTTCTTC.